The T cell receptor (beta chain) under discussion was sequenced for a study of blood T cell repertoires in COVID-19. The data were produced by immunoSEQ multiplex PCR, yet TCRdb's version contains in-frame clones alone and is incomplete. The sample holds about 280,000 clones, roughly 80% seen once. Germline-derived CDR1 and CDR2 are LNHDA and SQIVND (reference sequence). The CDR3 covers 15 residues. Trimming stripped 5 bases from V and 1 base from J, with 13 bases between. Material: PBMCs or T cells enriched from blood (not recorded which). The chain recombines TRBV19 with TRBJ2-3; D is perhaps TRBD2 (6 bases). This sequence originates from a man aged 35 to 55 who had been exposed to COVID-19. This chain's CDR3 is CASSSGGPGTDTQYF. CDR3 DNA: TGTGCCAGTAGTTCCGGAGGGCCGGGCACAGATACGCAGTATTTT.